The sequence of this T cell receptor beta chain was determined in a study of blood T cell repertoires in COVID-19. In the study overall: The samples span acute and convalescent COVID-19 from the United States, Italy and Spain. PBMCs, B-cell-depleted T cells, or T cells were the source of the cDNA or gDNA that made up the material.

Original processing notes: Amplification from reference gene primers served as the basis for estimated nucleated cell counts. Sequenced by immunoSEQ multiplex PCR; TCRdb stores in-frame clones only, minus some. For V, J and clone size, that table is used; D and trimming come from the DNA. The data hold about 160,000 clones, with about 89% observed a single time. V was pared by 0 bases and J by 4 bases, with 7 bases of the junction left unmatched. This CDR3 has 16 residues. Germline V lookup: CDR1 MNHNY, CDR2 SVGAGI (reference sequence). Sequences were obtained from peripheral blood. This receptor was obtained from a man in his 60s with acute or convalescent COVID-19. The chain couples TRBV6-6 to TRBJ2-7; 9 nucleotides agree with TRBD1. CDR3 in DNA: TGTGCCAGCAGTTACTCCATCGGACAGGGGTATTACGAGCAGTACTTC. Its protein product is CASSYSIGQGYYEQYF.